The 27 T cell receptor beta chains below come from one sample, sequenced in a study of untreated major depressive disorder listed by TCRdb under 2018. To prepare the library, the immunoSEQ multiplex PCR assay was applied. TCRdb obtained this table from immuneACCESS and retained in-frame rearrangements with V and J assigned. These tables miss some clones; where compared with another copy, unresolved V genes account for less than half of the shortfall, and the remainder is unexplained. The sample data list over 20,000 clones, and more than 70% of these were observed just once. Approximately 5.1% of the sample is taken by the ten largest. Source material: CD4+ T cells from PBMCs. These receptors all stem from a woman in her twenties or thirties in good health.

V gene TRBV19 combines with J gene TRBJ1-5, with a possible D match to TRBD1 (5 bases). V shed 11 bases and J shed 1 base, with 18 bases lying between them. Germline V CDR1 and CDR2: LNHDA, SQIVND (reference sequence). This CDR3 comprises 15 residues. The CDR3, as DNA: TGTGCCTCGGCGTTTGTGAAGGGGAGCAATCAGCCCCAGCATTTT. This encodes CASAFVKGSNQPQHF.

This clone was seen more than once but under ten times. V is TRBV13 and J is TRBJ2-1, with 9 bases aligning to TRBD2. CDR3 length: 16 residues. The germline V gene encodes CDR1 PRHDT and CDR2 FYEKMQ (reference sequence). V dropped 5 bases and J dropped 7; count of bases not matched to a gene: 12. This CDR3 reads CASSTRPRGGRNEQFF. CDR3 in DNA: TGTGCCAGCAGCACTCGCCCGCGGGGGGGCCGGAATGAGCAGTTCTTC.

The chain recombines TRBV19 with TRBJ1-2; the D is unclear. V shed 8 bases and J shed 4 bases, with 11 bases lying between them. Germline V gives CDR1 LNHDA, CDR2 SQIVND (reference sequence). This CDR3 is built from 12 residues. The CDR3 DNA is TGTGCCAGTTTACAAAGCGGCTATGGCTACACCTTC. It translates to CASLQSGYGYTF. The full variable domain, completed using reference TRBV19 and TRBJ1-2, is DGGITQSPKYLFRKEGQNVTLSCEQNLNHDAMYWYRQDPGQGLRLIYYSQIVNDFQKGDIAEGYSVSREKKESFPLTVTSAQKNPTAFYLCASLQSGYGYTFGSGTRLTVV.

The CDR3 sequence: CASSLGQQNEKLFF. For the CDR3, the DNA is TGTGCCAGCAGTTTGGGACAGCAAAATGAAAAACTGTTTTTT. The V call is TRBV28, the J call TRBJ1-4; 7 bases agree with TRBD1. Germline V gives CDR1 MDHEN, CDR2 SYDVKM. The CDR3 is 14 amino acids. V was clipped by 3 bases and J by 5 bases; unmatched bases: 3.

The V gene is TRBV5-4, the J gene TRBJ1-4, with 9 bases matching TRBD1. Looked up from germline, CDR1 is SGHNT and CDR2 is YYREEE (reference sequence). CDR3 length: 13 amino acids. J lost 11 bases, V lost 0 bases, and 2 bases had no gene match. The CDR3 region has the DNA TGTGCCAGCAGCTTGGTAACAGGGGGCAAACTGTTTTTT. Residues: CASSLVTGGKLFF.

This clone was found once. The genes are TRBV9 and TRBJ2-7, with 7 nucleotides matching TRBD1. The junction had 13 bases not matched to a gene; V was cut back by 7 bases and J by 3 bases. Germline-derived CDR1 and CDR2 are SGDLS and YYNGEE. The CDR3 loop spans 15 amino acids. Here the CDR3 DNA reads TGTGCCAGCGCCCCCCCCGGGACAGAGTACTACGAGCAGTACTTC. It translates to CASAPPGTEYYEQYF.

The chain has TRBV11-2 and TRBJ1-5; D is uncertain. The germline V and J ends were trimmed by 1 base and 3 bases, with 4 bases remaining between them. CDR3 length equals 13 residues. Germline CDR1 reads SGHAT; CDR2 reads FQNNGV. The CDR3 sequence is CASSLALNQPQHF. The CDR3 bases are TGTGCCAGCAGCTTAGCCCTCAATCAGCCCCAGCATTTT.

The J gene is TRBJ1-2, the V gene TRBV7-9; D is unresolved. The CDR3 is made up of 11 amino acids. From germline, CDR1 is SEHNR and CDR2 FQNEAQ (reference sequence). The V end lost 8 bases, the J end lost 7 bases, and 11 bases lay between the germline ends. CDR3 sequence reads: CASGYLGGYTF. CDR3 DNA: TGTGCCAGCGGGTATTTAGGTGGCTACACCTTC. The entire variable domain, with the rest obtained from reference TRBV7-9 and TRBJ1-2, is as follows: DTGVSQNPRHKITKRGQNVTFRCDPISEHNRLYWYRQTLGQGPEFLTYFQNEAQLEKSRLLSDRFSAERPKGSFSTLEIQRTEQGDSAMYLCASGYLGGYTFGSGTRLTVV.

This clone has just one count. The chain combines TRBV5-4 with TRBJ2-3; D unclear. Looked up from germline, CDR1 is SGHNT and CDR2 is YYREEE (reference sequence). The germline V and J ends were trimmed by 4 bases and 0 bases, with 15 bases remaining between them. The CDR3 length is 16 residues. DNA of the CDR3: TGTGCCAGCAGCCACGAAGAAATCCTTAGCACAGATACGCAGTATTTT. It yields the protein CASSHEEILSTDTQYF.

The gene calls are TRBV7-2 and TRBJ1-2; maybe TRBD1 (6 bases). In germline, CDR1 is SGHTA, CDR2 FQGNSA. The CDR3 is 14 amino acids. The V and J ends lost 5 bases and 5 bases respectively, with 15 bases between them. Here the CDR3 DNA reads TGTGCCAGCAGCCCGACAGGATGGGCATATGGCTACACCTTC. Translated: CASSPTGWAYGYTF.

The chain joins TRBV7-2 to TRBJ1-5; D might be TRBD1 (5 bases). CDR3 size: 14 residues. The V and J ends lost 5 bases and 2 bases respectively, with 10 bases between them. CDR1 SGHTA and CDR2 FQGNSA come from the germline V gene. CDR3 nucleotide sequence: TGTGCCAGCAGCCCCGGGGGAGGCAATCAGCCCCAGCATTTT. Its translation: CASSPGGGNQPQHF.

Details on this clone: The junction shows a germline mismatch at one end, possibly a read error. This chain uses TRBV6-6 with TRBJ2-1, with D possibly TRBD1 on 5 matching bases. Germline assignment: CDR1 MNHNY and CDR2 SVGAGI (reference sequence). CDR3 length: 12 residues. CDR3 DNA: TGTGCCAGCAGTGGTATGGGCAGGGTGTTCCTCTTC. Translating gives CASSGMGRVFLF.

V and J are TRBV7-2 and TRBJ2-6, with unresolved D. The CDR3 spans 17 residues. V was pared by 7 bases and J by 3 bases, with 19 bases between. Germline V gene lookup returns CDR1 SGHTA and CDR2 FQGNSA. CDR3 DNA: TGTGCCAGCACCCTAGATCAGTTGAGGAGTGGGGCCAACGTCCTGACTTTC. Its translation: CASTLDQLRSGANVLTF.

The rearrangement links TRBV28 to TRBJ1-1; 7 positions agree with TRBD1. The CDR3 contains 13 residues. The V gene's germline CDR1 is MDHEN and CDR2 SYDVKM. Losses at the gene ends were 7 bases for V and 0 bases for J; bases not matched to a gene: 2. This CDR3 is CASNRGMNTEAFF. The CDR3 bases are TGTGCCAGCAACAGGGGCATGAACACTGAAGCTTTCTTT.

The chain combines TRBV15 with TRBJ1-2; tentative D call: TRBD1 (6 bases). V lost 0 bases and J 6 bases, leaving 14 bases between the germline ends. Germline V gene lookup returns CDR1 LNHNV and CDR2 YYDKDF (reference sequence). CDR3 size: 15 residues. Here the CDR3 DNA reads TGTGCCACCAGCAGAGATTTCAGGGGTTCGGATGGCTACACCTTC. Residues: CATSRDFRGSDGYTF.

V and J are TRBV28 and TRBJ1-1; perhaps TRBD1 as D (5 bases). This CDR3 contains 16 residues. V lost 6 bases to trimming and J lost 1 base, with 18 bases between them. Germline CDR1 is MDHEN and CDR2 is SYDVKM. CDR3 region: CASSIPFQGRNTEAFF. For the CDR3, the DNA is TGTGCCAGCAGCATACCCTTCCAGGGACGGAACACTGAAGCTTTCTTT.

The chain is built from TRBV11-2 and TRBJ1-1; 8 nucleotides match TRBD1. The V and J ends lost 5 bases and 5 bases, in that order; junction bases with no gene match: 10. The CDR3 has 15 residues. Germline V gene data show CDR1 as SGHAT and CDR2 as FQNNGV. The chain's CDR3 is CASSRLTGEGTEAFF. In DNA form, the CDR3 reads TGTGCCAGCAGCCGATTGACAGGGGAAGGGACTGAAGCTTTCTTT.

CDR3 nucleotides: TGCGCCAGCAGCTTTGGTGGAACAGGGGGGACCGAGCAGTACTTC. Its protein product is CASSFGGTGGTEQYF. The rearrangement joins TRBV5-1 to TRBJ2-7; 8 positions match TRBD1. Trimming removed 2 bases from V and 6 bases from J; junction bases left unmatched: 10. The CDR3 runs to 15 residues. Germline V gene data show CDR1 as SGHRS and CDR2 as YFSETQ.

This clone was observed a single time. The chain has TRBV10-2 and TRBJ2-2; the match to TRBD2 covers 14 bases. The germline CDR1 and CDR2 sequences are WSHSY and SAAADI. Trimming removed 0 bases from V and 1 base from J; junction bases left unmatched: 1. This CDR3 is 18 amino acids long. The CDR3 sequence is CASSESGTSGGNTGELFF. The CDR3 DNA sequence: TGCGCCAGCAGTGAGTCAGGGACTAGCGGGGGGAACACCGGGGAGCTGTTTTTT.

The chain combines TRBV7-2 with TRBJ1-3; TRBD1 is a possible D gene (5 bases). The germline V and J ends were trimmed by 1 base and 4 bases, with 11 bases remaining between them. This CDR3 is built from 15 residues. Germline CDR1 reads SGHTA; CDR2 reads FQGNSA. For the CDR3, the DNA is TGTGCCAGCAGCTTAGGGGGGTTAAGGGGAAACACCATATATTTT. Translation: CASSLGGLRGNTIYF.

V usage is TRBV7-9 and J usage is TRBJ1-1; D gene unclear. V was trimmed by 1 base and J by 10 bases, leaving 13 bases between them. There are 13 residues in the CDR3. CDR1 is SEHNR and CDR2 is FQNEAQ in the germline V gene (reference sequence). CDR3: CASSLEVRRTAFF. CDR3 nucleotide sequence: TGTGCCAGCAGCTTAGAAGTTCGTCGAACAGCTTTCTTT. The whole variable domain, filled in from reference TRBV7-9 and TRBJ1-1, reads DTGVSQNPRHKITKRGQNVTFRCDPISEHNRLYWYRQTLGQGPEFLTYFQNEAQLEKSRLLSDRFSAERPKGSFSTLEIQRTEQGDSAMYLCASSLEVRRTAFFGQGTRLTVV.

The rearrangement joins TRBV11-2 to TRBJ1-4; TRBD1 matches 10 bases. The V and J ends lost 4 bases and 7 bases, in that order; junction bases with no gene match: 6. Germline values: CDR1 SGHAT, CDR2 FQNNGV. This CDR3 is built from 15 residues. The CDR3 reads CASSSPTGGIEKLFF. CDR3 coding DNA: TGTGCCAGCAGCTCCCCGACAGGGGGCATTGAAAAACTGTTTTTT.

Concerning this clone: A read error may account for a junction end that differs from germline. The chain is built from TRBV7-2 and TRBJ2-7, with D perhaps TRBD2 (6 bases). From germline, CDR1 is SGHTA and CDR2 FQGNSA. This CDR3 has 13 residues. CDR3 bases: TGTGCCAGCAGCTTAGAGCCAATTCGGGGGTTGAACTTC. Protein product: CASSLEPIRGLNF.

The chain uses TRBV5-1 and TRBJ1-5, with D uncertain. Germline-derived CDR1 and CDR2 are SGHRS and YFSETQ. The V end was cut by 3 bases, the J end by 0 bases, with 16 bases between. The CDR3 is 17 amino acids. CDR3 amino acids: CASSSLGGPYSNQPQHF. CDR3 nucleotide sequence: TGCGCCAGCAGCTCGCTGGGAGGCCCCTATAGCAATCAGCCCCAGCATTTT. The full variable domain, in which reference TRBV5-1 and TRBJ1-5 provide the parts outside the CDR3, is KAGVTQTPRYLIKTRGQQVTLSCSPISGHRSVSWYQQTPGQGLQFLFEYFSETQRNKGNFPGRFSGRQFSNSRSEMNVSTLELGDSALYLCASSSLGGPYSNQPQHFGDGTRLSIL.

This clone was seen a few times. This chain connects TRBV7-2 to TRBJ1-6; 8 bases fit TRBD1. The CDR3 extends over 14 amino acids. Germline V gene lookup returns CDR1 SGHTA and CDR2 FQGNSA. The V and J ends lost 3 bases and 7 bases, in that order; junction bases with no gene match: 2. The CDR3 protein is CASSLGQENSPLHF. CDR3 DNA: TGTGCCAGCAGCTTGGGACAGGAAAATTCACCCCTCCACTTT.

The CDR3 spells CASITGGGTRIYNEQFF. In nucleotides, the CDR3 is TGTGCCAGCATTACCGGAGGTGGGACTAGAATTTACAATGAGCAGTTCTTC. J is TRBJ2-1 and V is TRBV21-1; the table's D call, TRBD2, was not checked against the DNA. TRBV21-1 is a pseudogene locus. This CDR3 is 17 amino acids long.

The rearrangement joins TRBV30 to TRBJ1-1; a weak D match, TRBD1 (5 bases). The germline V and J ends were trimmed by 3 bases and 0 bases, with 23 bases remaining between them. The CDR3 extends over 18 amino acids. Per germline, CDR1 GTSNPN and CDR2 SVGIG (reference sequence). CDR3 protein: CAWRPNPRVKGVNTEAFF. CDR3 in DNA: TGTGCCTGGAGACCTAACCCCAGGGTTAAAGGGGTGAACACTGAAGCTTTCTTT.